The rows below give T cell receptor beta chains drawn from one sample of a study of shared clonotypes between healthy human individuals. Measured with immunoSEQ multiplex PCR; TCRdb has only the in-frame clones, and not every one. This sample yields 2 million to 3 million clones, of which over 85% are seen a single time; approximately 0.36% belongs to the top ten. The sequencing sample was made of naive CD4+ T cells from PBMCs. These receptors were obtained from a man in his late teens or twenties in good health. Some clones in this sample may be carry-over from other donors' samples. Both conserved end residues are part of each CDR3. A D gene is named only where the DNA matches it firmly. Clone size appears in some rows only: once, few, many, or a class for an expanded clone.

v_call	j_call	clone_size	d_call	cdr3_nt	cdr3_aa
TRBV7-9	TRBJ2-2	.	.	TGTGCCAGCCGCTGGGGTGAAACCGGGGAGCTGTTTTTT	CASRWGETGELFF
TRBV27	TRBJ2-6	.	TRBD2	TGTGCCAGCAGTCCAGGACTAGCGAGCTTGACTTTC	CASSPGLASLTF
TRBV5-4	TRBJ2-2	.	.	TGTGCCAGCAGCTTGGTCTGGGCAGGGGAAGGCGGGGAGCTGTTTTTT	CASSLVWAGEGGELFF
TRBV5-4	TRBJ2-1	.	TRBD2	TGTGCCAGCAGCGTAACTAGCGGTTCCTACAATGAGCAGTTCTTC	CASSVTSGSYNEQFF
TRBV5-1	TRBJ2-7	.	.	TGCGCCAGCAGCTTGGGGGGGACCGGGATCTACGAGCAGTACTTC	CASSLGGTGIYEQYF
TRBV7-2	TRBJ2-3	.	.	TGTGCCAGCAGCTTCTTAGGGTATGGGACAGATACGCAGTATTTT	CASSFLGYGTDTQYF
TRBV7-9	TRBJ2-5	.	.	TGTGCCAGCAGCTTAGCAGGGGCTCAAGAGACCCAGTACTTC	CASSLAGAQETQYF
TRBV4-2	TRBJ2-6	once	.	TGTGCCAGCAGCCTCTCTGGGGCCAACGTCCTGACTTTC	CASSLSGANVLTF
TRBV7-9	TRBJ2-7	.	.	TGTGCCAGCAGCTTAGGAGGCAGGGTGAAGTACTTC	CASSLGGRVKYF
TRBV30	TRBJ1-4	.	TRBD1	TGTGCCTGGGGAGCCGGGACAGGGAATGAAAAACTGTTTTTT	CAWGAGTGNEKLFF
TRBV15	TRBJ2-7	.	.	TGTGCCACCAGCAGAGTACCATCTCCCGTCGTCTCCTACGAGCAGTACTTC	CATSRVPSPVVSYEQYF
TRBV10-3	TRBJ1-2	few	TRBD1	TGTGCCATCAGTGGGGACAGCGGCTACACCTTC	CAISGDSGYTF
TRBV29-1	TRBJ1-1	few	TRBD1	TGCAGCGCCCAGGGGGGGAGGAACACTGAAGCTTTCTTT	CSAQGGRNTEAFF
TRBV7-3	TRBJ2-5	.	TRBD2	TGTGCCAGCAGCTTAGGTTACCAGCGGGGGGCGAGGGAGACCCAGTACTTC	CASSLGYQRGARETQYF
TRBV4-3	TRBJ2-2	.	TRBD1	TGCGCCAGCAGCCAAAGAGACAGGGGTGGGGACACCGGGGAGCTGTTTTTT	CASSQRDRGGDTGELFF
TRBV6-6	TRBJ2-5	.	.	TGTGCCAGCAGGACTACAGGGCGTCAAGAGACCCAGTACTTC	CASRTTGRQETQYF
TRBV10-3	TRBJ1-1	once	.	TGTGCCATCAGTGCTGGGGGGCAGGGGACACAACTTGAAGCTTTCTTT	CAISAGGQGTQLEAFF
TRBV9	TRBJ2-1	.	.	TGTGCCAGCAGCGTAGGAGGGCTGGTAGATGAGCAGTTCTTC	CASSVGGLVDEQFF
TRBV29-1	TRBJ1-6	once	.	TGCAGCGTCGGGGACTATAATTCACCCCTCCACTTT	CSVGDYNSPLHF
TRBV28	TRBJ1-1	.	.	TGTGCCAGCATGCGAGGGCGCAGGAACACTGAAGCTTTCTTT	CASMRGRRNTEAFF
TRBV7-3	TRBJ2-5	.	.	TGTGCCAGCAGCTTGACCATGGGAGAGACCCAGTACTTC	CASSLTMGETQYF
TRBV27	TRBJ2-1	.	TRBD2	TGTGCCAGCAGTCCCTTAGCGGGAGGGAACAATGAGCAGTTCTTC	CASSPLAGGNNEQFF
TRBV7-9	TRBJ1-6	.	.	TGTGCCAGCAGCGAGTCCTATAATTCACCCCTCCACTTT	CASSESYNSPLHF